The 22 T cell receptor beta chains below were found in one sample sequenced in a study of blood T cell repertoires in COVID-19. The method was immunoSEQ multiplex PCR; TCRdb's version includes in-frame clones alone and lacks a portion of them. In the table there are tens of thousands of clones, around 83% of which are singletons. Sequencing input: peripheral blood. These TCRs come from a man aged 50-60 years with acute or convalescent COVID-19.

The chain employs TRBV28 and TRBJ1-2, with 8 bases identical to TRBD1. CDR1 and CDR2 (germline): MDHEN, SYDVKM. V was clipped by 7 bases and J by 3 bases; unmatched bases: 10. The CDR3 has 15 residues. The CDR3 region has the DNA TGTGCCAGCACTTCCCCCCAGGGGGCCCACTATGGCTACACCTTC. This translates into CASTSPQGAHYGYTF.

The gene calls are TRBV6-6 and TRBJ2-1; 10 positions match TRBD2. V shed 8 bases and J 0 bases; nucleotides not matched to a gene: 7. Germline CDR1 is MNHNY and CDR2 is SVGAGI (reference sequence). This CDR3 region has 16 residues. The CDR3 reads CASCSSGGYSYNEQFF. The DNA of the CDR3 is TGTGCCAGCTGCTCTAGCGGGGGTTACTCCTACAATGAGCAGTTCTTC.

CDR3 amino acids: CASSLDRVSYEQYF. DNA for the CDR3: TGTGCCAGCAGCTTAGATCGGGTCTCCTACGAGCAGTACTTC. This chain uses TRBV7-8 with TRBJ2-7; D not resolved. Trimming removed 1 base at V and 0 bases at J, with 7 bases between. Germline assignment: CDR1 SGHVS and CDR2 FQNEAQ. The CDR3 is 14 amino acids.

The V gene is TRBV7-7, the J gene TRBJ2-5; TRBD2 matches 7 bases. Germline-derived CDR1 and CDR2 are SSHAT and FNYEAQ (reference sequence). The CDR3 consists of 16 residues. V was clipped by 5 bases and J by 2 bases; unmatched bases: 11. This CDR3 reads CASSPLGLAAQETQYF. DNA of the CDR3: TGTGCCAGCAGCCCACTGGGGCTAGCGGCTCAAGAGACCCAGTACTTC. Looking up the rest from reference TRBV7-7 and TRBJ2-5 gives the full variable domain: GAGVSQSPRYKVTKRGQDVTLRCDPISSHATLYWYQQALGQGPEFLTYFNYEAQPDKSGLPSDRFSAERPEGSISTLTIQRTEQRDSAMYRCASSPLGLAAQETQYFGPGTRLLVL.

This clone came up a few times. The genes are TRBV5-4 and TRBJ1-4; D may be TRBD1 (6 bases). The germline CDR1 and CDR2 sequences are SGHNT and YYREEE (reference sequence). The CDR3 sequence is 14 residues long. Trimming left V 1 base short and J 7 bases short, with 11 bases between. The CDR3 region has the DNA TGTGCCAGCAGCTTGATGGGGGCGGGTGAAAAACTGTTTTTT. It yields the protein CASSLMGAGEKLFF. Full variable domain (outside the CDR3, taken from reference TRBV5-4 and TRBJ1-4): ETGVTQSPTHLIKTRGQQVTLRCSSQSGHNTVSWYQQALGQGPQFIFQYYREEENGRGNFPPRFSGLQFPNYSSELNVNALELDDSALYLCASSLMGAGEKLFFGSGTQLSVL.

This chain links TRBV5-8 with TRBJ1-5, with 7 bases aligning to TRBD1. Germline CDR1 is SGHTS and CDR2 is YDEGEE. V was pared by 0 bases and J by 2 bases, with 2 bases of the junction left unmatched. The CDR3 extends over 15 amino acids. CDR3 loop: CASSLADRGNQPQHF. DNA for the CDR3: TGTGCCAGCAGCTTGGCAGACAGGGGCAATCAGCCCCAGCATTTT.

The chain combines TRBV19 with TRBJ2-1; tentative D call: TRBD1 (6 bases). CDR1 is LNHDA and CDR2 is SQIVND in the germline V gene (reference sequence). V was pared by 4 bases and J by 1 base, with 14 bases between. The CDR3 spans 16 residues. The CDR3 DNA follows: TGTGCCAGTAGTACCCGACAGGCTCCATCCTACAATGAGCAGTTCTTC. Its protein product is CASSTRQAPSYNEQFF. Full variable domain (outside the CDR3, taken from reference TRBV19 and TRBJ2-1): DGGITQSPKYLFRKEGQNVTLSCEQNLNHDAMYWYRQDPGQGLRLIYYSQIVNDFQKGDIAEGYSVSREKKESFPLTVTSAQKNPTAFYLCASSTRQAPSYNEQFFGPGTRLTVL.

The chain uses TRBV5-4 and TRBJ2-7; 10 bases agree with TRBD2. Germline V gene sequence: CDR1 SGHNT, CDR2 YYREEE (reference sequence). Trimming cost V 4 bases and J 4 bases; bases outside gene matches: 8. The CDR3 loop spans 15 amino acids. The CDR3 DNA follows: TGTGCCAGCAGCCGATCTAGCGGGAGTAGTTACGAGCAGTACTTC. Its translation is CASSRSSGSSYEQYF.

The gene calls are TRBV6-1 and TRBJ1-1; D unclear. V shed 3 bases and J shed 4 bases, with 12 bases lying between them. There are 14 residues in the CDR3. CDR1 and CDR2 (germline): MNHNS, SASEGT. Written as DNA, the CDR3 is TGTGCCAGCAGTGAGCGGGGAGTTGGCACTGAAGCTTTCTTT. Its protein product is CASSERGVGTEAFF.

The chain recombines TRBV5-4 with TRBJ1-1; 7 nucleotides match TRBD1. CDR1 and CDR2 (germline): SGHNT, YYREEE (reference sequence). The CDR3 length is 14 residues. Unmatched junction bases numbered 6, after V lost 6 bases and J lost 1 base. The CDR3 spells CASNPTGQNTEAFF. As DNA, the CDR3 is TGTGCCAGCAACCCGACAGGGCAGAACACTGAAGCTTTCTTT.

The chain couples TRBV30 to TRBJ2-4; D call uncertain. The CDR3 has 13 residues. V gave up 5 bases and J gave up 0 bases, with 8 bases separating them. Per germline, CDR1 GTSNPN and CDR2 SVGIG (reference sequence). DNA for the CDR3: TGTGCCTGGGGACGTTTAGCCAAAAACATTCAGTACTTC. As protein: CAWGRLAKNIQYF.

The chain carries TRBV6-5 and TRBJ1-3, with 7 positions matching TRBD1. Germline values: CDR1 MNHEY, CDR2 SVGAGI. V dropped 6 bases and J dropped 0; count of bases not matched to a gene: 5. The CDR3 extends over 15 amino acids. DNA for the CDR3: TGTGCCAGCAGAATCCCAGGGGGCTCTGGAAACACCATATATTTT. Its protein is CASRIPGGSGNTIYF.

The chain's CDR3 is CASSQAYWGETNEKLFF. DNA for the CDR3: TGTGCCAGCAGCCAAGCCTATTGGGGAGAAACTAATGAAAAACTGTTTTTT. This sequence joins TRBV3-1 (or the pseudogene TRBV3-2) and TRBJ1-4, with D uncertain. The V end was cut by 1 base, the J end by 1 base, with 13 bases between. Germline values: CDR1 LGHDT, CDR2 YNNKEL (reference sequence). CDR3 length equals 17 residues.

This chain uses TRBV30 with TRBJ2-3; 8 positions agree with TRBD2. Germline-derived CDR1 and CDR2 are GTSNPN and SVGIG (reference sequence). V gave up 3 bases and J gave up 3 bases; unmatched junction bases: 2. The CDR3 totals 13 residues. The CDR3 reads CAWSGGGTDTQYF. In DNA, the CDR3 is TGTGCCTGGAGCGGCGGGGGGACAGATACGCAGTATTTT.

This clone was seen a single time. CDR3 loop: CASNPGSGNTIYF. CDR3 nucleotide sequence: TGCGCCAGCAATCCCGGGTCGGGAAACACCATATATTTT. The rearrangement links TRBV10-1 to TRBJ1-3; no clear D. The CDR3 covers 13 residues. Germline V lookup: CDR1 WNHNN, CDR2 SYGVQD (reference sequence). V dropped 7 bases and J dropped 4 bases, with 11 bases sitting between them.

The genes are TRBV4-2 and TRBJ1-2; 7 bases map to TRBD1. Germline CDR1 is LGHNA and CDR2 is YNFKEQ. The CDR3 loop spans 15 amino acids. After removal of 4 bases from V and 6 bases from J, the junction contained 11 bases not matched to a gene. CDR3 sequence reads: CASSPLDRDGNGYTF. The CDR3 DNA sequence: TGTGCCAGCAGCCCGCTCGACAGGGATGGGAATGGCTACACCTTC.

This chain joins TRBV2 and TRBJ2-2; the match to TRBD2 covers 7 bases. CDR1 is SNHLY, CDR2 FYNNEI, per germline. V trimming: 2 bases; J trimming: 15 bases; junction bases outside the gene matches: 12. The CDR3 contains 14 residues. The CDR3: CASSERRTSGGMFF. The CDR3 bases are TGTGCCAGCAGTGAACGACGGACTAGTGGGGGGATGTTTTTT.

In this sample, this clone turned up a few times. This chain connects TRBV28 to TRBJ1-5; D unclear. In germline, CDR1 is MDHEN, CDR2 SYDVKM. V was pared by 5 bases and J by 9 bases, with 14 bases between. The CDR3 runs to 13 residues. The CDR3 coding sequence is TGTGCCAGCAGTCCCGTCCAGAGACTGCCCCAGCATTTT. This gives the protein CASSPVQRLPQHF.

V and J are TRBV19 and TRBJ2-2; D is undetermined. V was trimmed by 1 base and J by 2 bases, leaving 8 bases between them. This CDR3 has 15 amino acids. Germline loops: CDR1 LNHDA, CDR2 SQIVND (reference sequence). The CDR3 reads CASSIVQVNTGELFF. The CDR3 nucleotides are TGTGCCAGTAGTATAGTCCAGGTTAACACCGGGGAGCTGTTTTTT.

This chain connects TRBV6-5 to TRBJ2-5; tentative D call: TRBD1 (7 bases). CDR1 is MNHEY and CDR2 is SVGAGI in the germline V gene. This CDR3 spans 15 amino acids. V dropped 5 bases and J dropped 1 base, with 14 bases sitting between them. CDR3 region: CASSRMRDSQETQYF. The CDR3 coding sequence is TGTGCCAGCAGTCGGATGCGGGACAGCCAAGAGACCCAGTACTTC.

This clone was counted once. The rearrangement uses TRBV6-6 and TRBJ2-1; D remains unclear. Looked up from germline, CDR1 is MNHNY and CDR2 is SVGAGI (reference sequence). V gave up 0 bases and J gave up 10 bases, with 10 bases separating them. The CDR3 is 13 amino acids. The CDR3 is CASSYSTVVEQFF. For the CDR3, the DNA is TGTGCCAGCAGTTACTCCACGGTTGTGGAGCAGTTCTTC.

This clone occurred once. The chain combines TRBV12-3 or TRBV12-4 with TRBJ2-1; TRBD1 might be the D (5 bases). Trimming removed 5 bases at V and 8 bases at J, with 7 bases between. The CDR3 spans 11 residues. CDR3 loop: CASSQGYEQFF. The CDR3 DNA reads TGTGCCAGCAGTCAGGGCTATGAGCAGTTCTTC.